This T cell receptor beta chain was identified during a study of cytomegalovirus exposure and HLA in healthy donors. The germline V gene encodes CDR1 KGHSH and CDR2 LQKENI. V was pared by 7 bases and J by 4 bases, with 9 bases of the junction left unmatched. This CDR3 region has 14 residues. Findings and limits, study-wide: There were some public TCRs occurring in many donors, but most TCR sequences were rare. TCR beta chains numbering approximately 150 were designated cytomegalovirus-associated. Reportedly, cytomegalovirus status was diagnosed with high sensitivity and specificity.

Profiling relied on immunoSEQ multiplex PCR, and the TCRdb table lists in-frame clones only, not all of them. Here the sample spans 150,000 or so clones, 75% to 90% being singletons. In the case of this clone: The antigen remains undetermined.

The origin of this receptor is a man aged 18 to 30 in good health and CMV-seropositive. Sequenced input: PBMCs. The chain recombines TRBV18 with TRBJ1-2; 7 bases are shared with TRBD1. The CDR3 bases are TGTGCCAGCTACCCAACAGGGGTTACCTATGGCTACACCTTC. This gives the protein CASYPTGVTYGYTF.